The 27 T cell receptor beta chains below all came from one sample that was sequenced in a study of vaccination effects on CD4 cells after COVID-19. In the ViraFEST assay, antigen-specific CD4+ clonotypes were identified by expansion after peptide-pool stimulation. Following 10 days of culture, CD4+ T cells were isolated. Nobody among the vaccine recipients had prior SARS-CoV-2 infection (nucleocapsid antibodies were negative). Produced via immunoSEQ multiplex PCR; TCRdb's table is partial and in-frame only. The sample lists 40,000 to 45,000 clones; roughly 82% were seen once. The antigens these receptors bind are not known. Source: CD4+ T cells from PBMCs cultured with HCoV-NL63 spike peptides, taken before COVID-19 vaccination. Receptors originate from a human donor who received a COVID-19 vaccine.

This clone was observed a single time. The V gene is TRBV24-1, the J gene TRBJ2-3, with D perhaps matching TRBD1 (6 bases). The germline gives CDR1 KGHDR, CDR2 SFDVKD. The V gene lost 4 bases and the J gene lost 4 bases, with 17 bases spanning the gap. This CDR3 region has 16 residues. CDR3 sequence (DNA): TGTGCCACCAGTGACCCCGGGCAGGGGATTCCAGATACGCAGTATTTT. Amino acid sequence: CATSDPGQGIPDTQYF.

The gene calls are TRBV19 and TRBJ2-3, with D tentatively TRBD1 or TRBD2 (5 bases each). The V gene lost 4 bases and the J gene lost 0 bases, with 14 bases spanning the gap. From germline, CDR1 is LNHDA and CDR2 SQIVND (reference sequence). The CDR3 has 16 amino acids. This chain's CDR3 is CASSTGTETSTDTQYF. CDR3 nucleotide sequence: TGTGCCAGTAGTACAGGGACGGAAACTAGCACAGATACGCAGTATTTT.

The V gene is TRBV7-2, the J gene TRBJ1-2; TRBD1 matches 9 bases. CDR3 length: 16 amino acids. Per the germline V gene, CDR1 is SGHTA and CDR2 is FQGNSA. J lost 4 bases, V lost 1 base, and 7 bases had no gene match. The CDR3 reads CASSLDYGTGTYGYTF. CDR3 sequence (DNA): TGTGCCAGCAGCTTAGATTACGGGACAGGGACCTATGGCTACACCTTC.

DNA of the CDR3: TGTGCCAGCATCTCAGGGGTTGGAAACACCATATATTTT. It specifies CASISGVGNTIYF. The chain couples TRBV6-5 to TRBJ1-3; D is possibly TRBD1 (6 bases). This CDR3 is built from 13 residues. Germline-derived CDR1 and CDR2 are MNHEY and SVGAGI. Deletions cut 7 bases from V and 3 bases from J, with 10 bases between.

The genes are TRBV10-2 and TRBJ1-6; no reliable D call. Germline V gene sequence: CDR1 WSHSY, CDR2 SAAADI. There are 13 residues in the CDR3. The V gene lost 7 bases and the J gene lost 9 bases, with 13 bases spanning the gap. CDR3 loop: CASNGEPRSPLHF. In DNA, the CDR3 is TGCGCCAGCAACGGAGAACCTCGTTCACCCCTCCACTTT.

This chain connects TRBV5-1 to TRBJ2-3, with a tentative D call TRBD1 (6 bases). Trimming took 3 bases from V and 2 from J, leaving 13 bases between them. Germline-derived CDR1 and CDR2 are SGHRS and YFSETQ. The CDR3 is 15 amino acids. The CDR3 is CASSSQTGLTDTQYF. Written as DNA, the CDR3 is TGCGCCAGCAGCTCCCAGACAGGACTCACAGATACGCAGTATTTT.

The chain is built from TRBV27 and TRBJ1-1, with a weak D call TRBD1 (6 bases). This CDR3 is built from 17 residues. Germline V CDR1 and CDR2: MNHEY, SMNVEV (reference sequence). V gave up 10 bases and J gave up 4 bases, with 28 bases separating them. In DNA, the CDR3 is TGTGCCACCTCCCCTCCTAAGGGCGCGGGGGCCAGCACTGAAGCTTTCTTT. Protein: CATSPPKGAGASTEAFF.

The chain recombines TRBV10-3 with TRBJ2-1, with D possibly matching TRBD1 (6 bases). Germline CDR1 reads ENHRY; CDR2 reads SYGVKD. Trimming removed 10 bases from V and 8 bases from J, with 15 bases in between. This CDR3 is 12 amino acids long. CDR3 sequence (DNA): TGTGCCACCAAAGCAGGGGCCGATGAGCAGTTCTTC. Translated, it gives CATKAGADEQFF.

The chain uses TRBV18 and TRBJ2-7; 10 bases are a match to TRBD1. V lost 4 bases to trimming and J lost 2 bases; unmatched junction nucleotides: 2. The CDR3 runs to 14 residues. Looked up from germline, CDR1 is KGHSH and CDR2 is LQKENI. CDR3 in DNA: TGTGCCAGCTCACTGACAGGGGGCGCCTACGAGCAGTACGTC. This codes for CASSLTGGAYEQYV.

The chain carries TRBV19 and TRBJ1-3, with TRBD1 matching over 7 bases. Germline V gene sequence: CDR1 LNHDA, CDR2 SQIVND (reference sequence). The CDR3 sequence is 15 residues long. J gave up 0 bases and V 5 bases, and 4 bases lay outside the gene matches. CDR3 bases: TGTGCCAGTAGTCTGACAGGGCTCTCTGGAAACACCATATATTTT. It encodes CASSLTGLSGNTIYF.

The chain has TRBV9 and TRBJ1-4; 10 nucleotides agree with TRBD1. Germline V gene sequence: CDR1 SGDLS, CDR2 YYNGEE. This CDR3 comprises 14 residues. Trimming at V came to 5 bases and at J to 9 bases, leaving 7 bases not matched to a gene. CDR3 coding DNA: TGTGCCAGCAGTGAGACGGGACAGGGGAAAAAACTGTTTTTT. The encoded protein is CASSETGQGKKLFF.

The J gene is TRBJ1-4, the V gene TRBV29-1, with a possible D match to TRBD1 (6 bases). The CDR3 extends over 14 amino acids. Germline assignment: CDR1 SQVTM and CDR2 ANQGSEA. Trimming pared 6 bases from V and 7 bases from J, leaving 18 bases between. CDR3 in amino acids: CSVLGGVGGEKLFF. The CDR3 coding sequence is TGCAGCGTCCTCGGTGGGGTAGGGGGTGAAAAACTGTTTTTT. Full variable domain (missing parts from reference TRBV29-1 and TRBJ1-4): SAVISQKPSRDICQRGTSLTIQCQVDSQVTMMFWYRQQPGQSLTLIATANQGSEATYESGFVIDKFPISRPNLTFSTLTVSNMSPEDSSIYLCSVLGGVGGEKLFFGSGTQLSVL.

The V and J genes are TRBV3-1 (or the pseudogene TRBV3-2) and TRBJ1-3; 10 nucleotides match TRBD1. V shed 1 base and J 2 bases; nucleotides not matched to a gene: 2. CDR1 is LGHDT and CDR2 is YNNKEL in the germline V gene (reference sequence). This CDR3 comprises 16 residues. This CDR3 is CASSQVGTGAGNTIYF. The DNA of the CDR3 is TGTGCCAGCAGCCAAGTCGGGACAGGGGCTGGAAACACCATATATTTT.

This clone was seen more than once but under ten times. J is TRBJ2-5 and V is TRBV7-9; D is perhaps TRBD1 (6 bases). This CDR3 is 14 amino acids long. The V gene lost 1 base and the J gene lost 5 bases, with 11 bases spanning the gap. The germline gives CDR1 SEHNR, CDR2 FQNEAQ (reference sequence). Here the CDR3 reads CASSLGAQGETQYF. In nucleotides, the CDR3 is TGTGCCAGCAGCTTAGGGGCGCAGGGGGAGACCCAGTACTTC. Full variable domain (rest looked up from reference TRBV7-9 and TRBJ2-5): DTGVSQNPRHKITKRGQNVTFRCDPISEHNRLYWYRQTLGQGPEFLTYFQNEAQLEKSRLLSDRFSAERPKGSFSTLEIQRTEQGDSAMYLCASSLGAQGETQYFGPGTRLLVL.

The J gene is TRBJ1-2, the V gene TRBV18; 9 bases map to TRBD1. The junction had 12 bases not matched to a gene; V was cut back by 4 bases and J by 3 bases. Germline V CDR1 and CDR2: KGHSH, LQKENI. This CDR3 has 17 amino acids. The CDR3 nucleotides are TGTGCCAGCTCACACATACAGGGGGCAATTAACGACTATGGCTACACCTTC. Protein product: CASSHIQGAINDYGYTF.

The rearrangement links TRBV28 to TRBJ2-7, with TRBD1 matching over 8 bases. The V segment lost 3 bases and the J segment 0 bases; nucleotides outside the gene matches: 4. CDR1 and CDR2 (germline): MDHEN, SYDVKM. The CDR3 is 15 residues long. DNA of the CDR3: TGTGCCAGCAGTTTCTCGGGACAGGACTCCTACGAGCAGTACGTC. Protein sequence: CASSFSGQDSYEQYV.

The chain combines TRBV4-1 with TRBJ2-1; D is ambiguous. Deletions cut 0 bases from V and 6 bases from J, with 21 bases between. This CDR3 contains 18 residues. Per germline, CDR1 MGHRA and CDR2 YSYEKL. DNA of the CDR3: TGCGCCAGCAGCCAAGATTCCCCCCACAGCCGACCTTCCAATGAGCAGTTCTTC. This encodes CASSQDSPHSRPSNEQFF.

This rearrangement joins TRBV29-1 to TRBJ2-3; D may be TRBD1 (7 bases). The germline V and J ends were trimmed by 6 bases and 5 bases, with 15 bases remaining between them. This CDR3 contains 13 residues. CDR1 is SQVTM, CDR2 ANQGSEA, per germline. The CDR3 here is CSVQGGSGDTQYF. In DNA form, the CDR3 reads TGCAGCGTCCAGGGGGGTAGTGGAGATACGCAGTATTTT.

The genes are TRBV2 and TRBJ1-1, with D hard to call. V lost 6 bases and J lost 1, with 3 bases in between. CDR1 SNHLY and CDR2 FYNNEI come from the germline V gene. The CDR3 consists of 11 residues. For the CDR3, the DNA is TGTGCCAGCAGGGAGAACACTGAAGCTTTCTTT. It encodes CASRENTEAFF.

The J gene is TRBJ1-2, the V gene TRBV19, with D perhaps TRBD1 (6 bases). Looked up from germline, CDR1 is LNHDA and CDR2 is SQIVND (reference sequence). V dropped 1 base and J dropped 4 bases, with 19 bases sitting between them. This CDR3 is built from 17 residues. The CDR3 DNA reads TGTGCCAGTAGTATAGGGGCAGGGGCCCGAGGATCCTATGGCTACACCTTC. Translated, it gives CASSIGAGARGSYGYTF.

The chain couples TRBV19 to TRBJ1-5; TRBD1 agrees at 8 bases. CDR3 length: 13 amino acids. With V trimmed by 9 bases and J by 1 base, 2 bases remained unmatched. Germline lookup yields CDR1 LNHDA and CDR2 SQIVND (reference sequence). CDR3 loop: CASRTGSNQPQHF. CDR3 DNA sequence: TGTGCCAGCCGGACAGGGAGCAATCAGCCCCAGCATTTT. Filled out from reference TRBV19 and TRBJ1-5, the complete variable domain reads DGGITQSPKYLFRKEGQNVTLSCEQNLNHDAMYWYRQDPGQGLRLIYYSQIVNDFQKGDIAEGYSVSREKKESFPLTVTSAQKNPTAFYLCASRTGSNQPQHFGDGTRLSIL.

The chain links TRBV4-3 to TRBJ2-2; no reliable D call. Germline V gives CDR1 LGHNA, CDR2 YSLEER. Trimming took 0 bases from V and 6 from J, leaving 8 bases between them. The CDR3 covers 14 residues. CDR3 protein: CASSQEVIPGELFF. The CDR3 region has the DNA TGCGCCAGCAGCCAAGAAGTCATCCCCGGGGAGCTGTTTTTT.

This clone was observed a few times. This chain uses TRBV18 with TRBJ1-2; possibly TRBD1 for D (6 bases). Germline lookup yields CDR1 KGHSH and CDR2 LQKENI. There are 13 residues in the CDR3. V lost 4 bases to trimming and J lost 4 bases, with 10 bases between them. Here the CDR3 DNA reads TGTGCCAGCTCACAGGGGGAGGCCTATGGCTACACCTTC. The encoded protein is CASSQGEAYGYTF.

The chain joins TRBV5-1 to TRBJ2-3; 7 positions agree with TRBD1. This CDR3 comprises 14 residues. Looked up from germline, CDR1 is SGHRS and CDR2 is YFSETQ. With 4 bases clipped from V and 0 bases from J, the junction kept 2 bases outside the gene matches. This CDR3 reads CASSMGQSTDTQYF. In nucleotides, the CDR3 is TGCGCCAGCAGCATGGGACAGAGCACAGATACGCAGTATTTT.

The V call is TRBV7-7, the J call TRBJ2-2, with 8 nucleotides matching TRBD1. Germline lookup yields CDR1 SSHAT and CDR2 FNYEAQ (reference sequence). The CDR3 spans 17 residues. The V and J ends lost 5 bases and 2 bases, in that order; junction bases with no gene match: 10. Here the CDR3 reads CASSPAPGQANTGELFF. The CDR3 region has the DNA TGTGCCAGCAGCCCGGCTCCGGGACAGGCTAACACCGGGGAGCTGTTTTTT.

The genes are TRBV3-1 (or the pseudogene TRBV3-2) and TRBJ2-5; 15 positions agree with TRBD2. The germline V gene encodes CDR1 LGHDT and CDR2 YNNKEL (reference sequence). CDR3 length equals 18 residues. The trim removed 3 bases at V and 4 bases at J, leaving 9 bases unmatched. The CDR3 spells CASSQAWTSGGAGETQYF. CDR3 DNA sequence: TGTGCCAGCAGCCAGGCCTGGACTAGCGGGGGGGCCGGAGAGACCCAGTACTTC.

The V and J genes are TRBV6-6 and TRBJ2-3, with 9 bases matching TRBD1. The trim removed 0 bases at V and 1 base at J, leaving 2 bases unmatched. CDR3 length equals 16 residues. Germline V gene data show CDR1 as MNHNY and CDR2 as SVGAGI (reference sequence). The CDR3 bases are TGTGCCAGCAGTTACTCGACAGGGGGTGGCACAGATACGCAGTATTTT. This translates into CASSYSTGGGTDTQYF.